Sequencing of this T cell receptor beta chain was carried out in a study of blood T cell repertoires in COVID-19. Study-wide context: The study drew acute and convalescent COVID-19 samples from the United States, Italy and Spain. T cells, B-cell-depleted T cells, or PBMCs provided the cDNA or gDNA that served as material.

Trimming shortened V by 7 bases and J by 5 bases, and 17 bases separated the two germline ends. This CDR3 comprises 13 residues. Germline CDR1 reads SQVTM; CDR2 reads ANQGSEA. In the authors' workflow: Counts of nucleated cells, estimated from reference gene primer amplification, were obtained. TCRdb's copy holds only in-frame clones and misses some; the assay was immunoSEQ multiplex PCR. V, J and clone size derive from that table, while D and trimming were established from the DNA sequence. Of some 120,000 clones listed, 90% are singletons. The source is a man between 45 and 60 years old with active COVID-19. The chain joins TRBV29-1 to TRBJ1-1; TRBD1 is a possible D gene (6 bases). The sequenced sample was peripheral blood. CDR3 sequence: CSGGRGARTEAFF. CDR3 sequence (DNA): TGCAGCGGGGGGCGCGGGGCGAGGACTGAAGCTTTCTTT.